One and the same sample provided the 32 T cell receptor beta chains below, sequenced in a study of blood T cell repertoires in COVID-19. The protocol was immunoSEQ multiplex PCR, while the TCRdb copy is restricted to in-frame clones and leaves out a portion. In the table there are some 260,000 clones, about 86% of which are singletons. The specimen was peripheral blood. The receptors here all came from a man of 80 years or more with acute or convalescent COVID-19.

V gene TRBV27 combines with J gene TRBJ1-6, with 8 bases aligning to TRBD1. Germline values: CDR1 MNHEY, CDR2 SMNVEV (reference sequence). Germline trimming cut 5 bases from V and 10 bases from J; bases unmatched to any gene: 7. The CDR3 length is 14 residues. DNA for the CDR3: TGTGCCAGCAGTCCAGACAGGGGCGGCTCACCCCTCCACTTT. It is translated as CASSPDRGGSPLHF.

The chain links TRBV4-2 to TRBJ2-7; D remains ambiguous. V was cut by 1 base and J by 6 bases, with 13 bases left in between. Germline-derived CDR1 and CDR2 are LGHNA and YNFKEQ. The CDR3 is 14 residues long. The CDR3 nucleotides are TGTGCCAGCAGCCAAGGAGGAGACCCTTTCGAGCAGTACTTC. This codes for CASSQGGDPFEQYF.

This clone was detected once. CDR3 sequence: CASSLQGFGYTF. CDR3 nucleotide sequence: TGTGCCAGCAGTTTACAGGGTTTTGGCTACACCTTC. The chain links TRBV27 to TRBJ1-2, with D tentatively TRBD1 (5 bases). The length of the CDR3 is 12 residues. V was shortened by 2 bases and J by 7 bases, with 8 bases between the two germline ends. Per the germline V gene, CDR1 is MNHEY and CDR2 is SMNVEV (reference sequence).

The V gene is TRBV9, the J gene TRBJ2-7, with TRBD1 identical over 9 bases. Looked up from germline, CDR1 is SGDLS and CDR2 is YYNGEE. Trimming at V came to 0 bases and at J to 5 bases, leaving 12 bases not matched to a gene. CDR3 length: 17 amino acids. The CDR3 nucleotides read TGTGCCAGCAGCGTAGCCCCTCCGGGACAGGGAGTCGACGAGCAGTACTTC. Encoded protein: CASSVAPPGQGVDEQYF.

The J gene is TRBJ2-4, the V gene TRBV2; D possibly corresponds to TRBD2 (5 bases). CDR3 length: 14 amino acids. Germline values: CDR1 SNHLY, CDR2 FYNNEI. V was trimmed by 2 bases and J by 6 bases, leaving 11 bases between them. The CDR3 coding sequence is TGTGCCAGCAGTGAAATCAGCGGAATAAACATTCAGTACTTC. Protein: CASSEISGINIQYF.

J is TRBJ2-7 and V is TRBV6-6; 7 positions agree with TRBD1. J lost 5 bases, V lost 7 bases, and 5 bases had no gene match. CDR3 length: 12 amino acids. Germline V gene data show CDR1 as MNHNY and CDR2 as SVGAGI (reference sequence). CDR3 loop: CASTNTGDEQYF. In DNA form, the CDR3 reads TGTGCCAGCACCAACACAGGGGACGAGCAGTACTTC.

The chain joins TRBV7-2 to TRBJ1-2, with D tentatively TRBD1 (5 bases). V was cut by 1 base and J by 2 bases, with 11 bases left in between. CDR1 and CDR2 (germline): SGHTA, FQGNSA. The CDR3 runs 15 residues. The CDR3 bases are TGTGCCAGCAGCTTAGGGGGCCCTTCGAACTATGGCTACACCTTC. It yields the protein CASSLGGPSNYGYTF.

The chain uses TRBV19 and TRBJ1-5; 7 bases map to TRBD1. Germline loops: CDR1 LNHDA, CDR2 SQIVND (reference sequence). CDR3 length: 14 amino acids. Losses at the gene ends were 3 bases for V and 5 bases for J; bases not matched to a gene: 4. CDR3 residues: CASSIRRGHQPQHF. For the CDR3, the DNA is TGTGCCAGTAGTATTAGAAGGGGGCATCAGCCCCAGCATTTT.

J is TRBJ1-2 and V is TRBV24-1, with 7 bases lining up with TRBD1. Trimming cost V 9 bases and J 4 bases; bases outside gene matches: 1. Germline V gives CDR1 KGHDR, CDR2 SFDVKD. This CDR3 spans 11 amino acids. The CDR3 protein is CATGTVYGYTF. The CDR3 DNA sequence: TGTGCCACCGGGACAGTCTATGGCTACACCTTC.

The chain is built from TRBV15 and TRBJ1-5; possibly TRBD1 for D (5 bases). CDR1 is LNHNV and CDR2 is YYDKDF in the germline V gene (reference sequence). The CDR3 spans 13 residues. V lost 5 bases and J lost 4, with 9 bases in between. CDR3 coding DNA: TGTGCCACCAGCCCGACAGTTAATCAGCCCCAGCATTTT. Translated, it gives CATSPTVNQPQHF.

The V call is TRBV28, the J call TRBJ1-3; D gene unclear. This CDR3 region has 14 residues. Germline-derived CDR1 and CDR2 are MDHEN and SYDVKM. The V end lost 5 bases, the J end lost 4 bases, and 12 bases lay between the germline ends. The CDR3 region has the DNA TGTGCCAGCAGTCGCTCTCTAAGCGGAAACACCATATATTTT. Protein: CASSRSLSGNTIYF. Variable domain in full (rest from reference TRBV28 and TRBJ1-3): DVKVTQSSRYLVKRTGEKVFLECVQDMDHENMFWYRQDPGLGLRLIYFSYDVKMKEKGDIPEGYSVSREKKERFSLILESASTNQTSMYLCASSRSLSGNTIYFGEGSWLTVV.

This clone was recorded a few times. The V gene is TRBV4-1, the J gene TRBJ2-7, with D tentatively TRBD2 (6 bases). The length of the CDR3 is 16 residues. Germline lookup yields CDR1 MGHRA and CDR2 YSYEKL. Between the trimmed V and J ends, which lost 4 bases and 4 bases, there was a span of 20 bases. The CDR3 loop is CASSPEQGGRGYEQYF. CDR3 nucleotides: TGCGCCAGCAGCCCCGAGCAGGGAGGTAGGGGATACGAGCAGTACTTC.

V and J are TRBV6-4 and TRBJ2-1, with TRBD2 identical over 8 bases. CDR3 length: 14 amino acids. The germline gives CDR1 MRHNA, CDR2 SNTAGT. V lost 8 bases, J lost 4 bases, and 7 bases stayed unmatched. CDR3 sequence (DNA): TGTGCCAGCTCGAGCGGGGGACTTTACAATGAGCAGTTCTTC. It yields the protein CASSSGGLYNEQFF.

The V gene is TRBV18, the J gene TRBJ1-6; 9 bases match TRBD1. Germline lookup yields CDR1 KGHSH and CDR2 LQKENI. The CDR3 runs 16 residues. Trimming took 3 bases from V and 10 from J; bases not matched to a gene: 10. Here the CDR3 DNA reads TGTGCCAGCTCACCTGGGACAGGGCCTGGGGGGTCACCCCTCCACTTT. As protein: CASSPGTGPGGSPLHF.

The chain couples TRBV6-5 to TRBJ2-2; 11 positions match TRBD1. Losses at the gene ends were 8 bases for V and 6 bases for J; bases not matched to a gene: 8. This CDR3 has 15 amino acids. CDR1 and CDR2 (germline): MNHEY, SVGAGI. The CDR3 spells CASRKDRGLSGELFF. DNA for the CDR3: TGTGCCAGCCGTAAGGACAGGGGGCTTTCCGGGGAGCTGTTTTTT.

This chain joins TRBV27 and TRBJ1-1, with a tentative D call TRBD1 (6 bases). Trimming removed 5 bases at V and 7 bases at J, with 26 bases between. The CDR3 covers 17 residues. CDR1 is MNHEY and CDR2 is SMNVEV in the germline V gene (reference sequence). The CDR3 loop reads CASSPYWAMRGIGEAFF. In DNA, the CDR3 is TGTGCCAGCAGTCCTTATTGGGCCATGAGGGGGATAGGTGAAGCTTTCTTT.

Here the CDR3 DNA reads TGCAGCGTTCGGGGGACCGAGCAGTACTTC. Translating gives CSVRGTEQYF. The V call is TRBV29-1, the J call TRBJ2-7, with D perhaps matching TRBD2 (6 bases). Looked up from germline, CDR1 is SQVTM and CDR2 is ANQGSEA. Trimming left V 5 bases short and J 6 bases short, with 8 bases between. The CDR3 covers 10 residues.

In its sample, this clone was seen a few times. The genes are TRBV5-1 and TRBJ1-1; D is perhaps TRBD1 (6 bases). V lost 0 bases, J lost 7 bases, and 10 bases lay in between. Germline V gene lookup returns CDR1 SGHRS and CDR2 YFSETQ. This CDR3 spans 13 amino acids. CDR3 sequence: CASSLAGTNEAFF. As DNA, the CDR3 is TGCGCCAGCAGCTTGGCCGGGACAAATGAAGCTTTCTTT.

V usage is TRBV2 and J usage is TRBJ2-3, with D hard to call. V shed 6 bases and J shed 6 bases, with 7 bases lying between them. Germline V gives CDR1 SNHLY, CDR2 FYNNEI. CDR3 length equals 11 residues. CDR3 sequence reads: CASSSRDTQYF. In nucleotides, the CDR3 is TGTGCCAGCAGCTCTCGGGATACGCAGTATTTT.

The DNA for the CDR3 is TGTGCCACCAGCAGACCCGGGACTAGCGGGATCTACGAGCAGTACTTC. This translates into CATSRPGTSGIYEQYF. This chain joins TRBV15 and TRBJ2-7; 13 bases line up with TRBD2. V lost 2 bases, J lost 3 bases, and 4 bases stayed unmatched. CDR3 length: 16 residues. Germline CDR1 reads LNHNV; CDR2 reads YYDKDF (reference sequence).

The chain combines TRBV3-1 (or the pseudogene TRBV3-2) with TRBJ2-1; maybe TRBD2 (5 bases). The germline V gene encodes CDR1 LGHDT and CDR2 YNNKEL (reference sequence). Trimming took 3 bases from V and 9 from J, leaving 15 bases between them. The CDR3 spans 14 residues. The CDR3 nucleotides read TGTGCCAGCAGCCAGCCCGGGTCTGGAGGTGAGCAGTTCTTC. It translates to CASSQPGSGGEQFF.

This rearrangement joins TRBV9 to TRBJ2-7; TRBD2 aligns across 13 bases. Germline V lookup: CDR1 SGDLS, CDR2 YYNGEE. The V gene end was trimmed by 0 bases and the J gene end by 5 bases; junction bases not matched to a gene: 14. The CDR3 loop spans 19 amino acids. CDR3 in DNA: TGTGCCAGCAGCGTAGCAGATCGACTAGCGGGAGGTAATTTGGACGAGCAGTACTTC. Its protein is CASSVADRLAGGNLDEQYF.

This clone was observed a handful of times. V and J are TRBV2 and TRBJ1-6, with no clear D. From germline, CDR1 is SNHLY and CDR2 FYNNEI. V was pared by 4 bases and J by 7 bases, with 17 bases between. The CDR3 runs 16 residues. The CDR3 is CASSGLGRAGNSPLHF. The CDR3 DNA sequence: TGTGCCAGCAGTGGCCTTGGGAGGGCGGGAAATTCACCCCTCCACTTT. Using reference TRBV2 and TRBJ1-6 for the parts outside the CDR3, the full variable domain is EPEVTQTPSHQVTQMGQEVILRCVPISNHLYFYWYRQILGQKVEFLVSFYNNEISEKSEIFDDQFSVERPDGSNFTLKIRSTKLEDSAMYFCASSGLGRAGNSPLHFGNGTRLTVT.

Regarding this clone: The junction differs from germline at one of its ends, possibly a read error. This rearrangement joins TRBV28 to TRBJ2-7; 8 nucleotides match TRBD1. CDR3 size: 15 residues. The germline V gene encodes CDR1 MDHEN and CDR2 SYDVKM. This CDR3 reads CASTLPGGAPYEQYF. Written as DNA, the CDR3 is TGTGCCAGCACCCTACCAGGGGGCGCCCCCTATGAGCAGTACTTC.

CDR3: CASNIAGGPYEQYF. The DNA of the CDR3 is TGTGCCAGCAATATAGCGGGGGGGCCTTACGAGCAGTACTTC. This rearrangement joins TRBV6-6 to TRBJ2-7, with 11 bases that match TRBD2. Germline CDR1 MNHNY, CDR2 SVGAGI (reference sequence). The J segment lost 4 bases and the V segment lost 7 bases, leaving 6 bases of the junction unmatched. The CDR3 covers 14 residues.

The rearrangement links TRBV28 to TRBJ2-3, with TRBD2 matching over 10 bases. The CDR3 contains 15 residues. The germline V gene has CDR1 MDHEN and CDR2 SYDVKM. The J segment lost 1 base and the V segment lost 6 bases, leaving 4 bases of the junction unmatched. DNA for the CDR3: TGTGCCAGCAGATTCGGACTAGCGGGCACAGATACGCAGTATTTT. Amino acids: CASRFGLAGTDTQYF.

The chain uses TRBV12-3 or TRBV12-4 and TRBJ2-3, with TRBD2 matching 8 bases. This CDR3 region has 13 residues. The ends lost 10 bases at V and 6 bases at J; junction bases unmatched: 9. The CDR3 is CATGRRGVDTQYF. The CDR3 DNA reads TGTGCCACCGGTCGGCGGGGGGTCGATACGCAGTATTTT.

The chain recombines TRBV9 with TRBJ1-2; 8 bases are a match to TRBD1. Germline V gene data show CDR1 as SGDLS and CDR2 as YYNGEE. V shed 4 bases and J 3 bases; nucleotides not matched to a gene: 8. There are 15 residues in the CDR3. Here the CDR3 reads CASSLRGRDDYGYTF. CDR3 nucleotide sequence: TGTGCCAGCAGCCTCAGGGGGCGCGATGACTATGGCTACACCTTC.

Ten or more counts support this clone. The J gene is TRBJ2-1, the V gene TRBV7-3; TRBD2 aligns across 13 bases. V was clipped by 5 bases and J by 9 bases; unmatched bases: 4. The germline V gene has CDR1 SGHTA and CDR2 FQGTGA. The CDR3 has 14 amino acids. CDR3 DNA: TGTGCCAGCAGCCGGACTAGCGGGAGTAGTGAGCAGTTCTTC. It is translated as CASSRTSGSSEQFF. The variable domain in full, completed from reference TRBV7-3 and TRBJ2-1, reads GAGVSQTPSNKVTEKGKYVELRCDPISGHTALYWYRQSLGQGPEFLIYFQGTGAADDSGLPNDRFFAVRPEGSVSTLKIQRTERGDSAVYLCASSRTSGSSEQFFGPGTRLTVL.

V and J are TRBV5-6 and TRBJ1-1; D perhaps matches TRBD1 (5 bases). The ends were cut back, 6 bases at V and 7 bases at J, with 34 bases in the middle. The CDR3 is 19 amino acids. Germline assignment: CDR1 SGHDT and CDR2 YYEEEE. The CDR3 DNA follows: TGTGCCAGCACCTCAGGGAGATTAAAGGGGAGCGGGCGTTCGCATGAAGCTTTCTTT. Its protein is CASTSGRLKGSGRSHEAFF.

This clone has more than one count but fewer than ten. V gene TRBV28 combines with J gene TRBJ1-1; D remains unclear. CDR3 length equals 12 residues. The ends were cut back, 5 bases at V and 8 bases at J, with 12 bases in the middle. Germline assignment: CDR1 MDHEN and CDR2 SYDVKM. The DNA for the CDR3 is TGTGCCAGCAGTGTATTCCCCCCAGAAGCTTTCTTT. Its protein product is CASSVFPPEAFF.

The rearrangement links TRBV5-6 to TRBJ1-4; tentative D call: TRBD1 (5 bases). This CDR3 is built from 15 residues. Germline V gene data show CDR1 as SGHDT and CDR2 as YYEEEE. The V end lost 0 bases, the J end lost 0 bases, and 6 bases lay between the germline ends. CDR3 in DNA: TGTGCCAGCAGCTTGGGACAGACAACTAATGAAAAACTGTTTTTT. Amino acid sequence: CASSLGQTTNEKLFF.